The rows below give T cell receptor beta chains drawn from one sample of a study of circulating tumor DNA in untreated peripheral T-cell lymphoma. The protocol was immunoSEQ multiplex PCR, while the TCRdb copy is restricted to in-frame clones and leaves out a portion. Counted here are more than 5,500 clones, 70% to 85% occurring once; the ten biggest clones make up 25% to 35%. Source material: tumor tissue. Receptors originate from a human donor with peripheral T-cell lymphoma. Both conserved end residues are part of each CDR3.

V	J	CDR3
TRBV14	TRBJ2-1	CASSQLSPSGEQFF
TRBV29-1	TRBJ2-7	CSVVGTAYGQYF
TRBV19	TRBJ1-5	CASSIGQGFGNQPQHF
TRBV2	TRBJ1-3	CASRRGYGNTIYF
TRBV11-3	TRBJ2-4	CASKILGGSWDIQYF
TRBV6-8	TRBJ1-5	CASSSSGSNQPQHF
TRBV6-8	TRBJ2-6	CASRPPGQSSGANVLTF
TRBV19	TRBJ1-2	CASQTSGAWGGYTF
TRBV4-1	TRBJ1-5	CASSPIKGQGMRSPQHF
TRBV28	TRBJ1-6	CASSLDRGTSPLHF
TRBV5-1	TRBJ2-7	CASSEEMFPGFSYEQYF
TRBV6-8	TRBJ2-5	CASSYLAGGETQYF
TRBV28	TRBJ1-2	CASREDNGYGYTF
TRBV6-8	TRBJ2-7	CASSPLSTMASYEQYF
TRBV12-5	TRBJ2-1	CASSGSDEQFF
TRBV14	TRBJ2-7	CASSQGSDEQYF
TRBV5-1	TRBJ2-3	CASSLLQAGGVDTQYF
TRBV28	TRBJ2-2	CASRDRASGELFF
TRBV6-8	TRBJ1-5	CASRTTGRRQPQHF
TRBV10-2	TRBJ2-1	CASGQGHNEQFF
TRBV28	TRBJ2-3	CASSGSGAGGTDTQYF
TRBV11-3	TRBJ2-7	CASSFETGVREQYF
TRBV4-1	TRBJ2-7	CASSHRAGGIYEQYF
TRBV12-5	TRBJ2-5	CASNEGSETQYF
TRBV9	TRBJ2-2	CASSVGQGAVTGELFF
TRBV5-1	TRBJ2-6	CASSLGDPGAGANVLTF
TRBV28	TRBJ2-3	CATSLGQIYTDTQYF
TRBV18	TRBJ2-7	CASSPDGRYEQYF
TRBV28	TRBJ1-1	CASSFGRPPNVAFF
TRBV29-1	TRBJ1-2	CSVEPGLYGYTF
TRBV6-8	TRBJ1-3	CASILNSGNTIYF
TRBV6-8	TRBJ1-1	CASSPPGTEAFF
TRBV7-6	TRBJ2-7	CASSSKGGGTGEQYF
TRBV6-8	TRBJ2-3	CASSYSTGTDTQYF
TRBV5-1	TRBJ1-4	CASSLQGARDEKLFF
TRBV19	TRBJ2-3	CASSIDPVRTTDTQYF
TRBV11-3	TRBJ2-3	CASSLGLAGSSDTQYF
TRBV14	TRBJ1-1	CASSPDLTEAFF
TRBV28	TRBJ2-7	CASSRVVIGQAYEQYF
TRBV7-6	TRBJ2-7	CASSLSGDNYEQYF
TRBV30	TRBJ2-6	CAWSLGDSGANVLTF
TRBV15	TRBJ2-4	CATSRGSSGANKNIQYF
TRBV1	TRBJ2-2	CASSQAGQEFGRELFF
TRBV11-3	TRBJ2-5	CASSSAGQGREETQYF
TRBV19	TRBJ1-5	CASTLGHYSNQPQHF